Shown below are 7 T cell receptor beta chains from a single sample sequenced in a study of early T cells in non-severe SARS-CoV-2 infection. One entry per CDR3 protein results from TCRdb running MiXCR on the 5' RACE reads. This table has about 40,000 distinct CDR3 sequences, around 23% appearing once. The starting material was whole blood, obtained at baseline. Receptors were obtained from an adult who was a healthcare worker with PCR-confirmed SARS-CoV-2 infection or an uninfected control (not recorded which).

The CDR3 sequence is CASSARQGVYEQYF. The CDR3 DNA reads as TGTGCCAGCAGCGCGAGACAGGGGGTGTACGAGCAGTACTTC. This rearrangement joins TRBV11-1 to TRBJ2-7, with 9 positions matching TRBD1. The CDR3 extends over 14 amino acids. Germline trimming cut 5 bases from V and 4 bases from J; bases unmatched to any gene: 6. Germline values: CDR1 SGHAT, CDR2 FQDESV (reference sequence).

The chain combines TRBV20-1 with TRBJ2-5; 8 nucleotides agree with TRBD2. V shed 0 bases, J shed 0 bases, and the junction held 15 bases outside the gene matches. This CDR3 is 19 amino acids long. Per the germline V gene, CDR1 is DFQATT and CDR2 is SNEGSKA (reference sequence). CDR3 DNA sequence: TGCAGTGCTAGAGATGGCAGGGCGGGGGGCCCCTCGTACCAAGAGACCCAGTACTTC. Residues: CSARDGRAGGPSYQETQYF.

The chain is built from TRBV5-1 and TRBJ2-3, with TRBD2 matching over 12 bases. CDR1 and CDR2 (germline): SGHRS, YFSETQ. The CDR3 spans 14 residues. Unmatched junction bases numbered 2, after V lost 3 bases and J lost 6 bases. CDR3 amino acids: CASSSSGGADTQYF. Here the CDR3 DNA reads TGCGCCAGCAGCTCTAGCGGGGGGGCCGATACGCAGTATTTT.

This clonotype was observed a few times. The V call is TRBV7-2, the J call TRBJ1-3, with D unresolved. The germline V gene has CDR1 SGHTA and CDR2 FQGNSA. V shed 3 bases and J shed 2 bases, with 11 bases lying between them. The CDR3 is 15 residues long. The CDR3 reads CASSFLLAAGNTIYF. CDR3 nucleotides: TGTGCCAGCAGCTTCCTGTTGGCAGCTGGAAACACCATATATTTT.

The rearrangement joins TRBV7-6 to TRBJ1-1, with 7 bases that match TRBD1. The V segment lost 6 bases and the J segment 8 bases; nucleotides outside the gene matches: 15. The CDR3 consists of 15 residues. CDR1 and CDR2 from the germline V gene are SGHVS and FNYEAQ. The CDR3: CASRAERTGAHEAFF. CDR3 coding DNA: TGTGCCAGCAGGGCCGAGCGGACAGGCGCCCACGAAGCTTTCTTT.

The chain recombines TRBV5-1 with TRBJ2-7, with 10 bases lining up with TRBD1. V trimming: 4 bases; J trimming: 4 bases; junction bases outside the gene matches: 5. Germline CDR1 and CDR2: SGHRS and YFSETQ. This CDR3 contains 14 residues. CDR3 region: CASSPGQGVYEQYF. The CDR3 DNA reads as TGCGCCAGCAGCCCTGGACAGGGGGTTTACGAGCAGTACTTC.

The V gene is TRBV10-3, the J gene TRBJ1-6; the D gene is possibly TRBD1 (6 bases). The ends were cut back, 3 bases at V and 10 bases at J, with 25 bases in the middle. The CDR3 sequence is 18 residues long. CDR1 is ENHRY and CDR2 is SYGVKD in the germline V gene. DNA for the CDR3: TGTGCCATCAGTGACGCAGGCGACAGGCCCGCAAAAGGGTCACCCCTCCACTTT. This gives the protein CAISDAGDRPAKGSPLHF.